What follows is one T cell receptor beta chain and its context. Profiled with immunoSEQ multiplex PCR; TCRdb holds only in-frame clones, not every one. The sample has fewer than 500,000 clones, approximately 92% seen once. V was pared by 3 bases and J by 5 bases, with 7 bases between. The CDR3 spans 12 residues. The V gene's germline CDR1 is WNHNN and CDR2 SYGVQD (reference sequence). The sample belongs to a study of blood T cell repertoires in COVID-19. Study context: Italy, Spain and the United States were the sources of the convalescent and acute COVID-19 samples.

Cohort placement rested on clinical history that participants reported themselves. This chain uses TRBV10-1 with TRBJ1-2; D gene unclear. Sequencing was carried out using PBMCs or T cells enriched from blood (not recorded which). This TCR was sampled from a man aged 25 to 40 who had recovered from COVID-19. As DNA, the CDR3 is TGCGCCAGCAGTGATGGGCCGTATGGCTACACCTTC. This sequence encodes CASSDGPYGYTF.